The 2 T cell receptor beta chains reported below all come from one sample, sequenced in a study of T cells in Graves' hyperthyroidism and ophthalmopathy. RNA transcripts served as the template for amplifying TCR beta CDR3 regions. First-round RT-PCR with HTBI primers amplified the TCR CDR3 region. Each CDR3 protein is one row after TCRdb ran MiXCR on the multiplex PCR reads. The sample shows 700,000 to 950,000 distinct CDR3 sequences, roughly a third of them seen only once. Sequences were obtained from blood. The receptors were sampled from a middle-aged woman with Graves' hyperthyroidism.

The chain links TRBV27 to TRBJ1-5; D possibly corresponds to TRBD1 (6 bases). This CDR3 is 15 amino acids long. Per the germline V gene, CDR1 is MNHEY and CDR2 is SMNVEV (reference sequence). The germline V and J ends were trimmed by 2 bases and 7 bases, with 15 bases remaining between them. As DNA, the CDR3 is TGTGCCAGCAGTTTAAGGGGGGAACTAGAGCAGCCCCAGCATTTT. This encodes CASSLRGELEQPQHF.

The chain recombines TRBV10-3 with TRBJ2-2; no clear D gene. The CDR3 length is 13 residues. CDR1 and CDR2 (germline): ENHRY, SYGVKD. V was clipped by 10 bases and J by 2 bases, with 11 bases between them. The CDR3 DNA follows: TGTGCCAGCACCAAGCTCAACACCGGGGAGCTGTTTTTT. This codes for CASTKLNTGELFF.